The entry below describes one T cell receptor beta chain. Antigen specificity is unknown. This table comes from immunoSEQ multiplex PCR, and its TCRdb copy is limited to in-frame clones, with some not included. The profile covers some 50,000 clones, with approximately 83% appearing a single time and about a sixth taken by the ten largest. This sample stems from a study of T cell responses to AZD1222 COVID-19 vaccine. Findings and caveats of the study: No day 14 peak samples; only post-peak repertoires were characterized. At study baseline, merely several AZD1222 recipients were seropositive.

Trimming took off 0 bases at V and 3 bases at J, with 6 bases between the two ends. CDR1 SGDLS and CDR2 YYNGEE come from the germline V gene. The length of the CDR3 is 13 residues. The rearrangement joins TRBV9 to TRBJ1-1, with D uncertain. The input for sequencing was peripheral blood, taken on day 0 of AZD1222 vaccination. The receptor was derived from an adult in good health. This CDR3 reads CASSVVSDTEAFF. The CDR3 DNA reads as TGTGCCAGCAGCGTAGTTTCGGACACTGAAGCTTTCTTT.